The TCR beta chain described here comes from a study of blood T cell repertoires in COVID-19. In the study's own analysis: Amplifying reference gene primers gave estimates of nucleated cell counts. Method: immunoSEQ multiplex PCR; TCRdb's copy keeps in-frame clones and lacks some. Clone size and the V and J calls come from that table; the DNA yielded D and trimming. The sample records almost 95,000 clones, roughly 72% being singletons. This clone was seen a few times. The CDR3 loop spans 19 amino acids. The V segment lost 3 bases and the J segment 1 base; nucleotides outside the gene matches: 15. CDR1 and CDR2 from the germline V gene are LGHDT and YNNKEL (reference sequence).

Material for sequencing was peripheral blood. This clonotype originated in a woman aged 60-75 years in a cohort sampled during active or convalescent COVID-19. The chain joins TRBV3-1 (or the pseudogene TRBV3-2) to TRBJ1-3; 7 nucleotides align to TRBD1. The DNA for the CDR3 is TGTGCCAGCAGCCACCTCCTTGGGACAGCTGCGTATTCTGGAAACACCATATATTTT. Encoded protein: CASSHLLGTAAYSGNTIYF.